This T cell receptor beta chain derives from a study of T-cell reconstitution after alpha-beta-depleted transplantation in children. This clonotype was counted at least ten times. The V gene's germline CDR1 is SGHRS and CDR2 YFSETQ. This CDR3 has 15 amino acids. Trimming removed 3 bases at V and 0 bases at J, with 11 bases between. Unique molecular identifiers were built into the TCRbeta library. MiXCR, applied by TCRdb to the PCR reads, yields one record per CDR3 protein. The sample gives about 610,000 distinct CDR3 sequences, roughly a tenth of which show up once; about 4% is in the top ten. The source is a human donor who donated a stem cell graft to a child with acute myeloid leukemia. J is TRBJ2-3 and V is TRBV5-1; D not certain. The sample here was PBMCs from the stem cell graft donor, taken from the stem cell graft. CDR3 protein: CASSYGISSTDTQYF. CDR3 DNA sequence: TGCGCCAGCAGCTACGGTATATCTAGCACAGATACGCAGTATTTT.